This TCR beta chain derives from a study of vaccination and CD4 T cells after COVID-19. The Oncomine TCR Beta short-read assay was what sequenced the DNA obtained from cultured CD4+ T cells. Via MiXCR, TCRdb re-called the PCR reads, giving one row per CDR3 protein. Here the sample spans some 11,000 distinct CDR3 sequences, 65% to 80% being singletons. The sample's treatment: roughly 11-day PBMC culture with coronavirus spike peptide pools or control peptides (ViraFEST assay). On this clonotype itself: Its antigen is still unknown.

With 7 bases removed from V and 1 base from J, the gap between germline ends came to 10 bases. The CDR3 sequence is 14 residues long. Germline CDR1 reads MNHEY; CDR2 reads SVGEGT. Sequences were obtained from CD4+ T cells from blood, cultured in vitro. V usage is TRBV6-2 or TRBV6-3 and J usage is TRBJ2-2, with no clear D. This sequence originates from a human donor who had recovered from COVID-19. The DNA of the CDR3 is TGTGCCAGCACCCGGACCGGGAACACCGGGGAGCTGTTTTTT. Amino acid sequence: CASTRTGNTGELFF.